Reported below is one TCR beta chain. The source of the sample is a study of OX40 agonist ivuxolimab in advanced cancers. Libraries were prepared by immunoSEQ multiplex PCR; TCRdb keeps only in-frame clonotypes and omits some of them. In the table there are 60,000 to 85,000 clones, roughly 90% of which are singletons. The sample in question was CD4+ or CD8+ T cells sorted from blood, obtained in a trial of the OX40 agonist ivuxolimab. This sequence was found in an adult with an advanced solid tumor such as melanoma, head and neck, liver or kidney cancer.

CDR3 nucleotides: TGTGCCAGCAGTCGGGGCTCGCCGCGAGGCTACACCTTC. Protein sequence: CASSRGSPRGYTF. The gene calls are TRBV6-5 and TRBJ1-2, with a possible D match to TRBD1 (5 bases). With 5 bases removed from V and 8 bases from J, the gap between germline ends came to 15 bases. Germline V lookup: CDR1 MNHEY, CDR2 SVGAGI. The CDR3 totals 13 residues.